The source of this T cell receptor beta chain is a study of T-cell memory formation after mild COVID-19. This clonotype was observed at least ten times. No antigen is known for it. Whole-study findings and limits: Nothing confirmed that second-wave clones peaking on day 37 were specific for SARS-CoV-2. Prior to infection, memory already included some responding clones, suggesting cross-reactive memory joined.

MiXCR, run by TCRdb on the 5' RACE reads, gives a single entry per CDR3 protein. The data contain 150,000 to 200,000 distinct CDR3 sequences, roughly 12% of them singletons. Looked up from germline, CDR1 is LGHNA and CDR2 is YSLEER. V trimming: 5 bases; J trimming: 2 bases; junction bases outside the gene matches: 3. The CDR3 runs 14 residues. This receptor was obtained from a man younger than 35 who had mild COVID-19 (a few samples of this study predate the infection). Cell type and time point are not known. The chain joins TRBV4-3 to TRBJ1-3, with 7 bases identical to TRBD1. Input material: PBMCs or a T cell subset sorted from them (not recorded which). The CDR3 sequence: CASSRQGAGNTIYF. DNA of the CDR3: TGCGCCAGCAGCAGACAGGGAGCTGGAAACACCATATATTTT.